This TCR beta chain was captured in a study of monozygotic twins with inflammatory bowel disease. TCRdb reworked the 5' RACE reads into one entry per CDR3 protein, no DNA. The table for this sample gives approximately 340,000 distinct CDR3 sequences. This clonotype originated in a human donor with ulcerative colitis or Crohn's disease, or a healthy co-twin of an affected twin (not recorded which). Material: blood.

CDR3 region: CASSLEARGGRTKMETQYF. This chain connects TRBV11-1 to TRBJ2-5; TCRdb reports TRBD2, a call that lacks DNA to check it against. The germline gives CDR1 SGHAT, CDR2 FQDESV (reference sequence). The CDR3 is 19 residues long. The variable domain in full, completed from reference TRBV11-1 and TRBJ2-5, reads EAEVAQSPRYKITEKSQAVAFWCDPISGHATLYWYRQILGQGPELLVQFQDESVVDDSQLPKDRFSAERLKGVDSTLKIQPAELGDSAMYLCASSLEARGGRTKMETQYFGPGTRLLVL.